The 25 T cell receptor beta chains below were found in one sample sequenced in a study of T cells in localized non-small cell lung cancer (dated by TCRdb to about 2020). The library was prepared using the immunoSEQ multiplex PCR assay. TCRdb carries this immuneACCESS record with in-frame sequences only. Its versions omit some clonotypes, under half of them owing to an unresolved V gene in the studies checked, with the rest unexplained. Here the sample has approximately 31,000 clones; approximately 80% occur a single time. Roughly 31% of the sample is taken by the ten largest. The sequencing used peripheral blood, collected before any cancer treatment. The origin of the receptors is a male donor aged 60 or over with stage II squamous cell lung carcinoma.

The sample holds a few counts of this clone. The chain carries TRBV5-1 and TRBJ1-1, with 7 bases fitting TRBD1. The CDR3 sequence is 14 residues long. The V and J ends lost 6 bases and 3 bases, in that order; junction bases with no gene match: 8. The germline CDR1 and CDR2 sequences are SGHRS and YFSETQ. In nucleotides, the CDR3 is TGCGCCAGCACCTTTCGACAGGGAGACACTGAAGCTTTCTTT. It is translated as CASTFRQGDTEAFF. Filled out from reference TRBV5-1 and TRBJ1-1, the complete variable domain reads KAGVTQTPRYLIKTRGQQVTLSCSPISGHRSVSWYQQTPGQGLQFLFEYFSETQRNKGNFPGRFSGRQFSNSRSEMNVSTLELGDSALYLCASTFRQGDTEAFFGQGTRLTVV.

This clone was detected only once. The chain carries TRBV5-6 and TRBJ1-4; tentative D call: TRBD1 (5 bases). Trimming cost V 0 bases and J 8 bases, with 17 bases left between them. The CDR3 is made up of 16 amino acids. Germline lookup yields CDR1 SGHDT and CDR2 YYEEEE. CDR3 in DNA: TGTGCCAGCAGCTTGGGCCGGCCGGGGGGTGCGGAAAAACTGTTTTTT. Translating it yields CASSLGRPGGAEKLFF.

The rearrangement links TRBV9 to TRBJ2-7, with 8 bases aligning to TRBD1. Trimming cost V 0 bases and J 3 bases; bases outside gene matches: 2. Germline CDR1 reads SGDLS; CDR2 reads YYNGEE. CDR3 size: 14 residues. CDR3 DNA: TGTGCCAGCAGCGTAGGGACAGGGATCTACGAGCAGTACTTC. Residues: CASSVGTGIYEQYF.

The chain uses TRBV27 and TRBJ1-2, with no clear D. Trimming removed 2 bases from V and 8 bases from J, with 12 bases in between. The CDR3 has 13 residues. The germline gives CDR1 MNHEY, CDR2 SMNVEV (reference sequence). The DNA of the CDR3 is TGTGCCAGCAGTTTAGTGGGCGCGGGAGGCTACACCTTC. Encoded protein: CASSLVGAGGYTF.

The rearrangement links TRBV5-4 to TRBJ2-7; D might be TRBD2 (6 bases). Germline lookup yields CDR1 SGHNT and CDR2 YYREEE (reference sequence). Trimming removed 4 bases from V and 2 bases from J, with 16 bases in between. The CDR3 spans 15 residues. CDR3 sequence (DNA): TGTGCCAGCAGCCCCGGGGGTAGCGGTACCTACGAGCAGTACTTC. Translated: CASSPGGSGTYEQYF. Full variable domain (outside the CDR3, taken from reference TRBV5-4 and TRBJ2-7): ETGVTQSPTHLIKTRGQQVTLRCSSQSGHNTVSWYQQALGQGPQFIFQYYREEENGRGNFPPRFSGLQFPNYSSELNVNALELDDSALYLCASSPGGSGTYEQYFGPGTRLTVT.

CDR3 coding DNA: TGTGCCAGCAGCTTGGGTGTTGGGGGAAAAGCTAGCTATGGCTACACCTTC. Amino acids: CASSLGVGGKASYGYTF. The chain links TRBV5-5 to TRBJ1-2; tentatively, D is TRBD1 (5 bases). CDR1 and CDR2 from the germline V gene are SGHKS and YYEKEE (reference sequence). The CDR3 is 17 amino acids. V lost 0 bases, J lost 4 bases, and 19 bases lay in between.

The chain is built from TRBV18 and TRBJ1-1; 11 nucleotides line up with TRBD1. The V and J ends lost 6 bases and 0 bases, in that order; junction bases with no gene match: 6. This CDR3 contains 16 residues. CDR1 is KGHSH and CDR2 is LQKENI in the germline V gene. The CDR3 is CASSFGTGGLNTEAFF. CDR3 coding DNA: TGTGCCAGCTCTTTCGGGACAGGGGGGCTGAACACTGAAGCTTTCTTT.

The V and J genes are TRBV4-2 and TRBJ1-2; D remains unclear. This CDR3 contains 16 residues. Germline assignment: CDR1 LGHNA and CDR2 YNFKEQ. Trimming pared 0 bases from V and 4 bases from J, leaving 15 bases between. The CDR3 DNA reads as TGTGCCAGCAGCCAAGATCTAAGAGGCCAGAGCTATGGCTACACCTTC. Its protein is CASSQDLRGQSYGYTF.

The rearrangement joins TRBV11-2 to TRBJ2-3; possibly TRBD2 for D (5 bases). Germline CDR1 SGHAT, CDR2 FQNNGV. The CDR3 runs 14 residues. V was clipped by 7 bases and J by 2 bases, with 13 bases between them. DNA for the CDR3: TGTGCCAGCATCCTTGACTACAACACAGATACGCAGTATTTT. Amino acid sequence: CASILDYNTDTQYF.

CDR3 sequence: CASSRQARVYNYGYTF. CDR3 sequence (DNA): TGTGCCAGCAGCCGTCAAGCCAGGGTTTATAACTATGGCTACACCTTC. The gene calls are TRBV5-8 and TRBJ1-2; D is possibly TRBD1 (5 bases). Trimming shortened V by 4 bases and J by 1 base, and 17 bases separated the two germline ends. The CDR3 extends over 16 amino acids. Germline V gives CDR1 SGHTS, CDR2 YDEGEE.

This clone was found a few times. Written as DNA, the CDR3 is TGTGCCAGCGTAGCGGCGAGTTTGGCCGAAGAGACCCAGTACTTC. Residues: CASVAASLAEETQYF. The chain links TRBV2 to TRBJ2-5, with a weak D call TRBD2 (6 bases). Trimming shortened V by 8 bases and J by 3 bases, and 19 bases separated the two germline ends. The CDR3 has 15 residues. Germline loops: CDR1 SNHLY, CDR2 FYNNEI.

V and J are TRBV6-1 and TRBJ1-5; D not certain. V lost 2 bases and J 4 bases, leaving 9 bases between the germline ends. Germline assignment: CDR1 MNHNS and CDR2 SASEGT. This CDR3 comprises 14 residues. The DNA for the CDR3 is TGTGCCAGCAGTGAATGGGCGAAAAATCAGCCCCAGCATTTT. Amino acids: CASSEWAKNQPQHF.

The chain combines TRBV18 with TRBJ1-4; weak D call: TRBD1 (6 bases). CDR3 length equals 16 residues. V was shortened by 4 bases and J by 1 base, with 13 bases between the two germline ends. CDR1 KGHSH and CDR2 LQKENI come from the germline V gene. CDR3 protein: CASSRVQGGTNEKLFF. CDR3 DNA sequence: TGTGCCAGCTCACGAGTACAGGGTGGAACTAATGAAAAACTGTTTTTT. The full variable domain, its missing parts supplied by reference TRBV18 and TRBJ1-4, is NAGVMQNPRHLVRRRGQEARLRCSPMKGHSHVYWYRQLPEEGLKFMVYLQKENIIDESGMPKERFSAEFPKEGPSILRIQQVVRGDSAAYFCASSRVQGGTNEKLFFGSGTQLSVL.

The chain recombines TRBV11-3 with TRBJ2-3; D possibly matches TRBD1 or TRBD2 (5 bases each). V was pared by 1 base and J by 2 bases, with 13 bases between. This CDR3 comprises 16 residues. CDR1 and CDR2 from the germline V gene are SGHNT and YENEEA. The CDR3 DNA follows: TGTGCCAGCAGCTTAGGAAAGGGGACGAACACAGATACGCAGTATTTT. Residues: CASSLGKGTNTDTQYF. Combining the CDR3 with reference TRBV11-3 and TRBJ2-3 gives the whole variable domain EAGVVQSPRYKIIEKKQPVAFWCNPISGHNTLYWYLQNLGQGPELLIRYENEEAVDDSQLPKDRFSAERLKGVDSTLKIQPAELGDSAVYLCASSLGKGTNTDTQYFGPGTRLTVL.

This clone was seen once. The V gene is TRBV6-5, the J gene TRBJ2-5; 12 bases are shared with TRBD2. This CDR3 comprises 15 residues. Germline-derived CDR1 and CDR2 are MNHEY and SVGAGI. V was clipped by 7 bases and J by 5 bases; unmatched bases: 8. The CDR3 here is CASTIGLAGSETQYF. The CDR3 DNA reads TGTGCCAGCACCATAGGACTAGCGGGATCGGAGACCCAGTACTTC.

This clone was seen more than once but under ten times. The V and J genes are TRBV6-5 and TRBJ2-5; the D gene could be TRBD1 or TRBD2 (6 bases each). CDR1 MNHEY and CDR2 SVGAGI come from the germline V gene. The CDR3 consists of 13 residues. Trimming shortened V by 0 bases and J by 8 bases, and 10 bases separated the two germline ends. Written as DNA, the CDR3 is TGTGCCAGCAGTTACTCGGGGGGCGCAACCCAGTACTTC. It specifies CASSYSGGATQYF.

The chain is built from TRBV7-6 and TRBJ1-1; D is unresolved. The V and J ends lost 2 bases and 1 base respectively, with 11 bases between them. This CDR3 is built from 15 residues. In germline, CDR1 is SGHVS, CDR2 FNYEAQ. CDR3 region: CASSLYPAENTEAFF. DNA for the CDR3: TGTGCCAGCAGCTTATATCCCGCGGAGAACACTGAAGCTTTCTTT.

The V gene is TRBV7-9, the J gene TRBJ1-4; D is possibly TRBD1 (6 bases). The V gene's germline CDR1 is SEHNR and CDR2 FQNEAQ (reference sequence). Between the trimmed V and J ends, which lost 3 bases and 5 bases, there was a span of 10 bases. The CDR3 has 14 amino acids. The CDR3 region has the DNA TGTGCCAGCAGCTTTGGACAGATCAATGAAAAACTGTTTTTT. It is translated as CASSFGQINEKLFF.

V usage is TRBV18 and J usage is TRBJ1-6; no clear D gene. The CDR3 is made up of 13 amino acids. Germline V gene lookup returns CDR1 KGHSH and CDR2 LQKENI. The germline V and J ends were trimmed by 2 bases and 8 bases, with 7 bases remaining between them. The CDR3 loop reads CASSPVTDSPLHF. The DNA of the CDR3 is TGTGCCAGCTCACCAGTCACAGATTCACCCCTCCACTTT. Combining the CDR3 with reference TRBV18 and TRBJ1-6 gives the whole variable domain NAGVMQNPRHLVRRRGQEARLRCSPMKGHSHVYWYRQLPEEGLKFMVYLQKENIIDESGMPKERFSAEFPKEGPSILRIQQVVRGDSAAYFCASSPVTDSPLHFGNGTRLTVT.

This clone was seen just once. V gene TRBV7-8 combines with J gene TRBJ2-7; TRBD1 matches 9 bases. The CDR3 sequence is 14 residues long. J gave up 6 bases and V 1 base, and 4 bases lay outside the gene matches. CDR1 and CDR2 from the germline V gene are SGHVS and FQNEAQ. For the CDR3, the DNA is TGTGCCAGCAGCTTAGGACAGGGGGGGCTCGAGCAGTACTTC. Protein sequence: CASSLGQGGLEQYF.

This chain uses TRBV2 with TRBJ2-7; the match to TRBD2 covers 13 bases. The CDR3 has 17 residues. Germline V CDR1 and CDR2: SNHLY, FYNNEI. Trimming cost V 9 bases and J 2 bases; bases outside gene matches: 13. CDR3 nucleotide sequence: TGTGCCAGTTCTCCGGGACTAGCGGGGCGGACGACCTACGAGCAGTACTTC. Protein sequence: CASSPGLAGRTTYEQYF.

This clone was detected once. One end of the junction fails to match germline, which may point to a read error. The V call is TRBV19, the J call TRBJ2-2; a possible D gene is TRBD2 (5 bases). The CDR3 extends over 15 amino acids. Germline V lookup: CDR1 LNHDA, CDR2 SQIVND (reference sequence). CDR3 coding DNA: TGTGCCACTAGTAAAGGGAACATTCGGGGCGGGGAGCTGTTTTTT. It encodes CATSKGNIRGGELFF.

The chain uses TRBV27 and TRBJ1-6; 8 nucleotides agree with TRBD1. The V and J ends lost 5 bases and 9 bases, in that order; junction bases with no gene match: 3. Germline CDR1 is MNHEY and CDR2 is SMNVEV (reference sequence). CDR3 length equals 13 residues. The CDR3 coding sequence is TGTGCCAGCAGTGTACAGGGGGGTTCACCCCTCCACTTT. This gives the protein CASSVQGGSPLHF.

In the case of this clone: This sample also contains other DNA sequences that code for the same CDR3. The rearrangement links TRBV2 to TRBJ2-1, with 14 bases aligning to TRBD2. The germline V gene encodes CDR1 SNHLY and CDR2 FYNNEI. V lost 10 bases and J lost 7; bases outside the gene matches: 9. CDR3 length: 15 residues. CDR3 nucleotide sequence: TGTGCCACCAGGACTAGCGGGAGGTTATATAATGAGCAGTTCTTC. Its translation is CATRTSGRLYNEQFF.

This chain connects TRBV19 to TRBJ1-4; D remains unclear. The germline V gene has CDR1 LNHDA and CDR2 SQIVND (reference sequence). The CDR3 spans 14 residues. Trimming left V 6 bases short and J 4 bases short, with 12 bases between. In DNA, the CDR3 is TGTGCCAGTAGGCAGACGGTGTATAATGAAAAACTGTTTTTT. Protein sequence: CASRQTVYNEKLFF.